This TCR beta chain was retrieved from a study of cytomegalovirus exposure and HLA in healthy donors. Study outcomes and limitations: The tendency of first-cohort TCR clusters to co-occur in the 90 to 150 validation repertoires emerged from a later analysis.

The table came from immunoSEQ multiplex PCR; TCRdb's copy has only in-frame clones and leaves some out. The table includes approximately 150,000 clones, 91% detected once. Remarks on this clone: Its cognate antigen is unknown.

This sequence originates from a woman aged 18-29 years in good health and CMV-seropositive. Sequenced: PBMCs.

CDR3 in DNA: TGTGCCAGCAGCTACGGGACTGTGAACACTGAAGCTTTCTTT. This sequence encodes CASSYGTVNTEAFF. The chain recombines TRBV6-6 with TRBJ1-1; tentative D call: TRBD1 (5 bases). CDR3 length: 14 residues. The V end lost 6 bases, the J end lost 0 bases, and 11 bases lay between the germline ends. Looked up from germline, CDR1 is MNHNY and CDR2 is SVGAGI (reference sequence).